This entry concerns a single T cell receptor (beta chain). Only in-frame clones appear in the TCRdb table, and some are missing; sequencing was by immunoSEQ multiplex PCR. This repertoire shows 50,000 to 60,000 clones, roughly 90% found once; its top ten account for 3.6%. V lost 7 bases, J lost 6 bases, and 15 bases lay in between. Germline-derived CDR1 and CDR2 are LGHNT and FRNRAP. There are 13 residues in the CDR3. The sample is drawn from a study of blood T cell repertoires in COVID-19. Background on the study: From the United States, Italy and Spain came samples of acute and convalescent COVID-19.

The Seattle patients, enrolled during active infection, were followed longitudinally. The chain carries TRBV12-5 and TRBJ1-1; maybe TRBD1 (5 bases). Sequenced: peripheral blood. The receptor was derived from a man aged 40-49 years with COVID-19, enrolled during active disease. CDR3 DNA sequence: TGTGCTAGTGATTCCTACGGGGGGGCTGAAGCTTTCTTT. This translates into CASDSYGGAEAFF.